The subject of this entry is one T cell receptor (beta chain). At study entry, adolescents had tuberculin skin tests and IGRA screening. Each clinical donor contributed on average around 92,000 T cells from unsorted cryopreserved PBMC. Germline loops: CDR1 ENHRY, CDR2 SYGVKD. With 10 bases removed from V and 1 base from J, the gap between germline ends came to 8 bases. There are 12 residues in the CDR3. This table comes from immunoSEQ multiplex PCR, and its TCRdb copy is limited to in-frame clones, with some not included. The data show roughly 28,000 clones, nearly 90% seen once. The sample is drawn from a study of T cells in tuberculosis. Study-level background: CD1B tetramers identified T cells specific for mycobacterial lipid GMM. IGRA-negative adolescents, IGRA-positive adolescents with latent tuberculosis and adults with active tuberculosis formed this South African cohort.

Sample: PBMCs. This chain joins TRBV10-3 and TRBJ1-5, with D unclear. This TCR came from a donor between 10 and 35 years old with latent tuberculosis or without tuberculosis infection. CDR3 in amino acids: CATSRSNQPQHF. In DNA form, the CDR3 reads TGTGCCACTTCTAGGAGCAATCAGCCCCAGCATTTT.